The rows below give T cell receptor beta chains drawn from one sample of a study of T cell repertoires in cytomegalovirus infection. TCRdb reprocessed the reads with MiXCR, giving one entry per CDR3 protein. The data show some 110,000 distinct CDR3 sequences, around 10% seen once. These TCRs' antigens remain unknown. The sample consisted of PBMCs, sequenced either directly or after in vitro stimulation (not recorded which). These receptors were taken from a human donor in good health (CMV status not recorded). Some clones in this sample may be carry-over from other donors' samples. The CDR3 runs from the conserved cysteine through the conserved F or W. The D gene is left open where the match is weak. Part of the rows lack a size; the others show once, few, many or a class for expanded clones.

V gene	J gene	D gene	clone size	CDR3 DNA	CDR3 protein
TRBV7-2	TRBJ1-2	NA	medium-sized	TGTGCCAGCAGCTTAAATGGCTATGGCTACACCTTC	CASSLNGYGYTF
TRBV7-2	TRBJ2-7	NA	many	TGTGCCAGCAGCTTAAGGCGGGCCCACGAGCAGTACTTC	CASSLRRAHEQYF
TRBV30	TRBJ2-1	TRBD2	many	TGTGCCTGGAGAAAACTAGCGGGTTACAATGAGCAGTTCTTC	CAWRKLAGYNEQFF
TRBV12-3/TRBV12-4	TRBJ2-7	NA	many	TGTGCCAGCAGTCCCGGCAGGGAAACGGGCGAGCAGTACTTC	CASSPGRETGEQYF
TRBV6-6	TRBJ2-1	TRBD1	NA	TGTGCCAGCGCCGGACAGGTAGGGCATGAGCAGTTCTTC	CASAGQVGHEQFF
TRBV7-8	TRBJ2-7	TRBD2	many	TGTGCCAGCAGCTTAGGAGTTCTAGCGGGAGCCCGCGAGCAGTACTTC	CASSLGVLAGAREQYF
TRBV20-1	TRBJ2-2	NA	many	TGCAGTGCTAGCCCTAGCGCAGTGGGCACCGGGGAGCTGTTTTTT	CSASPSAVGTGELFF
TRBV7-6	TRBJ2-2	TRBD1	many	TGTGCCAGCAGCTTAGGTGGGACAGGAAGTACCGGGGAGCTGTTTTTT	CASSLGGTGSTGELFF
TRBV12-3/TRBV12-4	TRBJ2-3	TRBD1	NA	TGTGCCAGTGACAGGGGGACAGATACGCAGTATTTT	CASDRGTDTQYF
TRBV27	TRBJ2-2	NA	NA	TGTGCCAGCACCCCAGGGGACTACTACACCGGGGAGCTGTTTTTT	CASTPGDYYTGELFF
TRBV7-2	TRBJ1-2	NA	few	TGTGCCAGCAGCTTGGACGACGTCTATGGCTACACCTTC	CASSLDDVYGYTF
TRBV6-2/TRBV6-3	TRBJ2-7	NA	many	TGTGCCAGCGGCATTCCGGGTCCTTCTTTCTACGAGCAGTACTTC	CASGIPGPSFYEQYF
TRBV7-2	TRBJ1-3	TRBD1	many	TGTGCCAGCAGCTTCGGGACAGCCTCTGGAAACACCATATATTTT	CASSFGTASGNTIYF
TRBV5-6	TRBJ2-3	TRBD2	NA	TGTGCCAGCAGCTTGGAGCTAGCGGAGACCACAGATACGCAGTATTTT	CASSLELAETTDTQYF
TRBV5-6	TRBJ2-3	NA	few	TGTGCCAGCAGCTTAGGTAGAGGTACGCAGTATTTT	CASSLGRGTQYF
TRBV5-6	TRBJ2-1	NA	NA	TGTGCCAGCAGCTTGGGGGACCCCGCCCACAATGAGCAGTTCTTC	CASSLGDPAHNEQFF
TRBV28	TRBJ1-6	NA	few	TGTGCCAGCAGTCCTCTGACAGGCAATTCACCCCTCCACTTT	CASSPLTGNSPLHF
TRBV28	TRBJ2-7	NA	few	TGTGCCAGCAGTTTAGACCGCTACGAGCAGTACTTC	CASSLDRYEQYF
TRBV6-6	TRBJ1-1	NA	many	TGTGCCAGCTCCCCAGACCACCGACAGATGAACACTGAAGCTTTCTTT	CASSPDHRQMNTEAFF
TRBV7-8	TRBJ2-3	NA	many	TGTGCCAGCAGCCAGGGCTTGTATACGCAGTATTTT	CASSQGLYTQYF
TRBV19	TRBJ2-1	NA	many	TGTGCCAGTAGGTCCAGCGGAGTATACAATGAGCAGTTCTTC	CASRSSGVYNEQFF
TRBV7-8	TRBJ1-5	NA	many	TGTGCCAGCAGTAGGGCCGGGGGCAATCAGCCCCAGCATTTT	CASSRAGGNQPQHF
TRBV5-4	TRBJ2-7	TRBD2	many	TGTGCCAGCAGCTTGGGACTAGCGGTGATCTACGAGCAGTACTTC	CASSLGLAVIYEQYF
TRBV7-2	TRBJ2-3	NA	many	TGTGCCAGCACCCCATCCAGGGGGAGGGCCCCTCATACGCAGTATTTT	CASTPSRGRAPHTQYF
TRBV5-6	TRBJ2-2	TRBD2	NA	TGTGCCAGCAGCTTGGTGACTAGCAGCCTGAACACCGGGGAGCTGTTTTTT	CASSLVTSSLNTGELFF
TRBV5-6	TRBJ1-1	TRBD1	many	TGTGCCAGCAGCTTGGTTTGGGACAGTGAAGCTTTCTTT	CASSLVWDSEAFF
TRBV7-9	TRBJ1-2	NA	many	TGTGCCAGCAGCTTAGCAGGGCAGATGAGGGGCTACACCTTC	CASSLAGQMRGYTF
TRBV12-3/TRBV12-4	TRBJ1-3	NA	NA	TGTGCCAGCAGTTTCCTTCCCCTCCCTGGTACGGTTGGCATATATTTT	CASSFLPLPGTVGIYF
TRBV4-2	TRBJ2-2	TRBD2	NA	TGTGCCAGCAGCCAAGATCTACGGGGGAGGGGTTTCGCCGGGGAGCTGTTTTTT	CASSQDLRGRGFAGELFF
TRBV7-2	TRBJ2-1	NA	many	TGTGCCAGCAGCTTAGTCTACTCCCTTGACAATGAGCAGTTCTTC	CASSLVYSLDNEQFF
TRBV11-2	TRBJ1-1	NA	many	TGTGCCAGCAGCCGTCGTACAATGAACACTGAAGCTTTCTTT	CASSRRTMNTEAFF
TRBV7-8	TRBJ2-7	TRBD1	many	TGTGCCAGCAGCTTAGGCCAGGGGGCCTACGAGCAGTACTTC	CASSLGQGAYEQYF
TRBV6-5	TRBJ2-7	TRBD1	few	TGTGCCAGCAGTTACACGAAGACAGGGTTCTACGAGCAGTACTTC	CASSYTKTGFYEQYF
TRBV25-1	TRBJ2-3	TRBD1	many	TGTGCCAGCGACTACGGGACAGGGCTCACAGATACGCAGTATTTT	CASDYGTGLTDTQYF
TRBV6-8	TRBJ2-5	NA	many	TGTGCCAGCAGTTACGGGATTATGGAAGAGACCCAGTACTTC	CASSYGIMEETQYF
TRBV19	TRBJ2-5	TRBD1	NA	TGTGCCACCTTAGACAGGGTGGGGACCCAGTACTTC	CATLDRVGTQYF
TRBV4-3	TRBJ2-2	TRBD1	NA	TGCGCCAGCAGCCCTCAAGCATTCGGGACAGGGAACACCGGGGAGCTGTTTTTT	CASSPQAFGTGNTGELFF
TRBV12-3/TRBV12-4	TRBJ1-6	TRBD1	many	TGTGCCAGCAGTCAGGGACAGATTAATTCACCCCTCCACTTT	CASSQGQINSPLHF
TRBV7-2	TRBJ1-4	NA	many	TGTGCCAGCAGCCCCCGTCTGGGAGCTAGTGAAAAACTGTTTTTT	CASSPRLGASEKLFF
TRBV27	TRBJ1-1	NA	NA	TGTGCCAGCAGTTCCGGGGCTCGGGAAGCTTTCTTT	CASSSGAREAFF
TRBV7-9	TRBJ2-1	TRBD1	many	TGTGCCAGCAGCTCGGGACAGGACTCCCTAAACAATGAGCAGTTCTTC	CASSSGQDSLNNEQFF
TRBV27	TRBJ1-1	NA	many	TGTGCCAGCAGTTTACAGGGGTCCCCTGAAGCTTTCTTT	CASSLQGSPEAFF
TRBV7-2	TRBJ2-6	NA	NA	TGTGCCAGCAGCTGGGTAGCTGGGAAGTCTGGGGCCAACGTCCTGACTTTC	CASSWVAGKSGANVLTF
TRBV19	TRBJ2-5	TRBD2	once	TGTGCCAGTAGTAGGAGCCTGACTAGCGGGAATAATCAAGAGACCCAGTACTTC	CASSRSLTSGNNQETQYF
TRBV18	TRBJ2-7	NA	many	TGTGCCAGCTCACACACGGGGAGGTCCTACGAGCAGTACTTC	CASSHTGRSYEQYF
TRBV4-2	TRBJ2-1	TRBD2	many	TGTGCCAGCAGCCAGACGACTAGCAGATACAATGAGCAGTTCTTC	CASSQTTSRYNEQFF
TRBV10-3	TRBJ2-4	NA	many	TGTGCCATCAGTGAGGGGCAGGGTAAGAACATTCAGTACTTC	CAISEGQGKNIQYF
TRBV5-1	TRBJ1-2	NA	NA	TGCGCCAGCAGCTTGGAACCGGGAAACTATGGCTACACCTTC	CASSLEPGNYGYTF
TRBV20-1	TRBJ1-6	NA	NA	TGCAGTGCTAGGACGGGGAATTCACCCCTCCACTTT	CSARTGNSPLHF
TRBV6-2/TRBV6-3	TRBJ2-7	TRBD2	NA	TGTGCCAGCAGTGCGACTAGCGGGAGCTCCTACGAGCAGTACTTC	CASSATSGSSYEQYF
TRBV20-1	TRBJ1-5	NA	NA	TGCAATGCTGCCGGGGGGCCATTGAGTCAACAGCCCCAGCATTTT	CNAAGGPLSQQPQHF
TRBV7-2	TRBJ1-1	NA	many	TGTGCCAGCAGCTTAGTAACCCTGAACACTGAAGCTTTCTTT	CASSLVTLNTEAFF
TRBV6-2/TRBV6-3	TRBJ2-2	NA	many	TGTGCCAGCAGCCGGAGTGACACCGGGGAGCTGTTTTTT	CASSRSDTGELFF
TRBV27	TRBJ2-5	NA	few	TGTGCCAGCAGTCCCTGGACAGATCAAGAGACCCAGTACTTC	CASSPWTDQETQYF
TRBV20-1	TRBJ2-6	TRBD1	NA	TGCAGTGCTAGAGATGACAGGGATAACTCTGGGGCCAACGTCCTGACTTTC	CSARDDRDNSGANVLTF